The clone carrying this T cell receptor beta chain has a count of ten or more. Its antigen is currently unknown. RNA transcripts were the source from which TCR beta CDR3 regions were amplified. HTBI primers primed a first-round RT-PCR, and a second-round multiplex PCR followed. One entry per CDR3 protein results from TCRdb running MiXCR on the multiplex PCR reads. The sample lists roughly 610,000 distinct CDR3 sequences, 20% to 25% occurring once. The data originate from a study of Graves' ophthalmopathy and Graves' hyperthyroidism. Study information: The blood sample was drawn at first diagnosis and before any treatment.

CDR1 SGHRS and CDR2 YFSETQ come from the germline V gene. V was shortened by 0 bases and J by 6 bases, with 7 bases between the two germline ends. The CDR3 consists of 14 residues. General study points: Prediction of ophthalmopathy progression reached less than 71% sensitivity and roughly 72% specificity.

This sequence joins TRBV5-1 and TRBJ1-6, with D maybe TRBD1 (5 bases). The receptor comes from a young woman with stable Graves' hyperthyroidism. Some clones in this sample may be carry-over from other donors' samples. Sequenced sample: peripheral blood. The CDR3, as DNA: TGCGCCAGCAGCTTGGTAGGGGCTAATTCACCCCTCCACTTT. Its protein product is CASSLVGANSPLHF.